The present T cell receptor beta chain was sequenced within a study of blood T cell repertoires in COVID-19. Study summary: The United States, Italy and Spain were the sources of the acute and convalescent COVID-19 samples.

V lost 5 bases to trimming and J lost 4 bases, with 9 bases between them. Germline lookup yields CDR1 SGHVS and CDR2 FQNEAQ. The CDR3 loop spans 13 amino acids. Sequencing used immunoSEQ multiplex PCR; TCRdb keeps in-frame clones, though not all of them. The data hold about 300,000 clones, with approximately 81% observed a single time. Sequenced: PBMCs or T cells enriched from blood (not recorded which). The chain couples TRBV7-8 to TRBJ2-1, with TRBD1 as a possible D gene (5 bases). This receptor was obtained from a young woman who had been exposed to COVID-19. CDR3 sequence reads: CASSLDSYNEQFF. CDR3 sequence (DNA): TGTGCCAGCAGCCTAGACAGTTACAATGAGCAGTTCTTC.